The 17 T cell receptor beta chains below all came from one sample that was sequenced in a study of blood T cell repertoires in COVID-19. Libraries were prepared by immunoSEQ multiplex PCR; TCRdb keeps only in-frame clonotypes and omits some of them. This table holds approximately 280,000 clones, around nine tenths found once. Material for sequencing was PBMCs or T cells enriched from blood (not recorded which). Receptor source: a young woman who had recovered from COVID-19.

This chain connects TRBV5-4 to TRBJ2-7; TRBD1 matches at 10 bases. The CDR3 runs to 14 residues. Germline assignment: CDR1 SGHNT and CDR2 YYREEE (reference sequence). Losses at the gene ends were 1 base for V and 5 bases for J; bases not matched to a gene: 3. CDR3 coding DNA: TGTGCCAGCAGCTTGAGACAGGGGGCCCACGAGCAGTACTTC. It translates to CASSLRQGAHEQYF.

This clone was observed a single time. This chain connects TRBV4-1 to TRBJ1-2; the D is unclear. The length of the CDR3 is 12 residues. CDR1 and CDR2 (germline): MGHRA, YSYEKL. Trimming pared 1 base from V and 8 bases from J, leaving 8 bases between. The CDR3 region has the DNA TGCGCCAGCAGCCAAGGGGAGGTAGGCTACACCTTC. Its translation is CASSQGEVGYTF.

Note on this clone: An end of the junction differs from the germline gene, which may be a read error. The V gene is TRBV11-1, the J gene TRBJ2-1, with a possible D match to TRBD2 (6 bases). Germline values: CDR1 SGHAT, CDR2 FQDESV (reference sequence). The CDR3 contains 16 residues. The CDR3 DNA reads as TGTGCCAGCAGCTTACGGGTAGCGCGGGACCATAATGAGCCGTTCTTC. It specifies CASSLRVARDHNEPFF. Filled out from reference TRBV11-1 and TRBJ2-1, the complete variable domain reads EAEVAQSPRYKITEKSQAVAFWCDPISGHATLYWYRQILGQGPELLVQFQDESVVDDSQLPKDRFSAERLKGVDSTLKIQPAELGDSAMYLCASSLRVARDHNEPFFGPGTRLTVL.

This rearrangement joins TRBV28 to TRBJ2-5; 8 bases map to TRBD1. This CDR3 has 17 residues. CDR1 is MDHEN and CDR2 is SYDVKM in the germline V gene. V was clipped by 6 bases and J by 0 bases; unmatched bases: 12. The CDR3 region is CASSRGTGDLYQETQYF. The CDR3 DNA reads TGTGCCAGCAGCCGCGGGACAGGAGACCTGTACCAAGAGACCCAGTACTTC. Using reference TRBV28 and TRBJ2-5 for the parts outside the CDR3, the full variable domain is DVKVTQSSRYLVKRTGEKVFLECVQDMDHENMFWYRQDPGLGLRLIYFSYDVKMKEKGDIPEGYSVSREKKERFSLILESASTNQTSMYLCASSRGTGDLYQETQYFGPGTRLLVL.

V usage is TRBV10-2 and J usage is TRBJ1-1, with D tentatively TRBD1 (5 bases). V gave up 4 bases and J gave up 1 base, with 7 bases separating them. Germline values: CDR1 WSHSY, CDR2 SAAADI. This CDR3 spans 13 amino acids. The DNA for the CDR3 is TGCGCCAGCAGTGGACAGACGAACACTGAAGCTTTCTTT. Translating it yields CASSGQTNTEAFF.

The rearrangement links TRBV9 to TRBJ2-5, with D hard to call. The germline V and J ends were trimmed by 2 bases and 7 bases, with 12 bases remaining between them. The CDR3 has 13 residues. Germline CDR1 and CDR2: SGDLS and YYNGEE. The CDR3 sequence: CASSVGTSGTQYF. The CDR3 DNA follows: TGTGCCAGCAGCGTTGGCACCTCAGGGACCCAGTACTTC.

The chain joins TRBV4-1 to TRBJ2-7, with 10 bases aligning to TRBD2. Germline V gene data show CDR1 as MGHRA and CDR2 as YSYEKL. Losses at the gene ends were 0 bases for V and 2 bases for J; bases not matched to a gene: 7. The length of the CDR3 is 17 residues. This CDR3 is CASSQDFIGLAAYEQYF. CDR3 nucleotides: TGCGCCAGCAGCCAAGATTTTATAGGACTAGCGGCCTACGAGCAGTACTTC.

This rearrangement joins TRBV5-1 to TRBJ2-7; 7 nucleotides agree with TRBD2. The CDR3 loop spans 13 amino acids. The J segment lost 3 bases and the V segment lost 3 bases, leaving 3 bases of the junction unmatched. Germline V CDR1 and CDR2: SGHRS, YFSETQ. The CDR3 sequence is CASSSGGGYEQYF. CDR3 nucleotide sequence: TGCGCCAGCAGCTCCGGCGGGGGCTACGAGCAGTACTTC. The complete variable domain, with remaining parts taken from reference TRBV5-1 and TRBJ2-7, reads KAGVTQTPRYLIKTRGQQVTLSCSPISGHRSVSWYQQTPGQGLQFLFEYFSETQRNKGNFPGRFSGRQFSNSRSEMNVSTLELGDSALYLCASSSGGGYEQYFGPGTRLTVT.

This clone was detected only once. In DNA form, the CDR3 reads TGTGCCAGCAATTCGGACAGGGCCTCTGGGGGCTACACCTTC. It translates to CASNSDRASGGYTF. V is TRBV2 and J is TRBJ1-2, with 8 bases that match TRBD1. Trimming at V came to 7 bases and at J to 8 bases, leaving 12 bases not matched to a gene. Germline CDR1 and CDR2: SNHLY and FYNNEI. The CDR3 loop spans 14 amino acids.

This chain uses TRBV3-1 (or the pseudogene TRBV3-2) with TRBJ2-7, with 10 nucleotides matching TRBD2. Germline loops: CDR1 LGHDT, CDR2 YNNKEL (reference sequence). The ends lost 8 bases at V and 3 bases at J; junction bases unmatched: 7. The CDR3 runs 14 residues. CDR3 coding DNA: TGTGCCAGCTCCTTGGCTAGCGGGGGCTACGAGCAGTACTTC. Translating it yields CASSLASGGYEQYF.

The chain is built from TRBV7-3 and TRBJ2-1, with TRBD2 identical over 8 bases. V gave up 5 bases and J gave up 0 bases; unmatched junction bases: 3. Germline CDR1 reads SGHTA; CDR2 reads FQGTGA. The CDR3 consists of 15 residues. CDR3 in amino acids: CASSPSGSSYNEQFF. In DNA, the CDR3 is TGTGCCAGCAGCCCGAGCGGGAGCTCCTACAATGAGCAGTTCTTC.

This chain connects TRBV29-1 to TRBJ2-5; D gene unclear. V was shortened by 2 bases and J by 8 bases, with 15 bases between the two germline ends. This CDR3 is built from 13 residues. Germline V CDR1 and CDR2: SQVTM, ANQGSEA. CDR3 DNA: TGCAGCGTTGAAAGTATGGCAGGCGACACCCAGTACTTC. It translates to CSVESMAGDTQYF.

V gene TRBV6-5 combines with J gene TRBJ1-5, with TRBD1 matching 7 bases. The CDR3 is made up of 15 amino acids. V was pared by 4 bases and J by 5 bases, with 8 bases of the junction left unmatched. CDR1 MNHEY and CDR2 SVGAGI come from the germline V gene. The DNA for the CDR3 is TGTGCCAGCAGTTCTAGACAGGGCAAGGATCAGCCCCAGCATTTT. Its translation is CASSSRQGKDQPQHF.

The CDR3 is CASSLEGRGETQYF. The DNA for the CDR3 is TGCGCCAGCAGCTTAGAGGGCCGGGGGGAGACCCAGTACTTC. The chain joins TRBV5-1 to TRBJ2-5; the D gene is possibly TRBD2 (6 bases). The CDR3 has 14 amino acids. Trimming took 2 bases from V and 5 from J, leaving 13 bases between them. Per the germline V gene, CDR1 is SGHRS and CDR2 is YFSETQ.

The rearrangement links TRBV7-9 to TRBJ2-1; 13 nucleotides match TRBD2. Trimming at V came to 3 bases and at J to 4 bases, leaving 6 bases not matched to a gene. CDR1 is SEHNR, CDR2 FQNEAQ, per germline (reference sequence). This CDR3 comprises 17 residues. In nucleotides, the CDR3 is TGTGCCAGCAGCTTCGGACTAGCGGGAGTGGGTTACAATGAGCAGTTCTTC. This encodes CASSFGLAGVGYNEQFF.

The CDR3 is CASSPEVGQGSYEQYF. The CDR3, as DNA: TGTGCCAGCAGTCCCGAGGTAGGGCAGGGCTCCTACGAGCAGTACTTC. This sequence joins TRBV7-9 and TRBJ2-7; possibly TRBD1 for D (5 bases). There are 16 residues in the CDR3. Germline CDR1 reads SEHNR; CDR2 reads FQNEAQ (reference sequence). V gave up 6 bases and J gave up 0 bases, with 18 bases separating them. The variable domain in full, completed from reference TRBV7-9 and TRBJ2-7, reads DTGVSQNPRHKITKRGQNVTFRCDPISEHNRLYWYRQTLGQGPEFLTYFQNEAQLEKSRLLSDRFSAERPKGSFSTLEIQRTEQGDSAMYLCASSPEVGQGSYEQYFGPGTRLTVT.

The rearrangement links TRBV7-7 to TRBJ2-7; 11 bases are a match to TRBD2. Germline loops: CDR1 SSHAT, CDR2 FNYEAQ (reference sequence). V lost 5 bases, J lost 5 bases, and 8 bases stayed unmatched. The CDR3 runs to 15 residues. The CDR3 region is CASSPASGGPDEQYF. The CDR3 DNA reads TGTGCCAGCAGCCCGGCTAGCGGGGGGCCCGACGAGCAGTACTTC. Supplemented by reference TRBV7-7 and TRBJ2-7, the full variable domain reads GAGVSQSPRYKVTKRGQDVTLRCDPISSHATLYWYQQALGQGPEFLTYFNYEAQPDKSGLPSDRFSAERPEGSISTLTIQRTEQRDSAMYRCASSPASGGPDEQYFGPGTRLTVT.